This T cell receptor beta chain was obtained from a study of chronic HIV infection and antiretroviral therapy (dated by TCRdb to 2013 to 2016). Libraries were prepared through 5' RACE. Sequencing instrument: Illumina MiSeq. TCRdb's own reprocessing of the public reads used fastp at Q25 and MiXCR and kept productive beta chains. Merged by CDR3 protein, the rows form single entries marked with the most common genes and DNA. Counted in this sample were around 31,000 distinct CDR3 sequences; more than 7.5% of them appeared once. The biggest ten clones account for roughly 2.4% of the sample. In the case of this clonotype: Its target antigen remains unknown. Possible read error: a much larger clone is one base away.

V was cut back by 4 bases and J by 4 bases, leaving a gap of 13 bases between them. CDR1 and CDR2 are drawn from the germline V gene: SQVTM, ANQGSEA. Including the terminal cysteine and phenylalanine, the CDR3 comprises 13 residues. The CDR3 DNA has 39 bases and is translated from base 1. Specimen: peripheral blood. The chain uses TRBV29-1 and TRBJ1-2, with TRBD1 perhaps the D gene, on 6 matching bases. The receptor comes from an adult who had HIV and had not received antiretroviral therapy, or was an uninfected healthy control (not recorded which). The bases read TGCAGCGTTGTTCCAGGGGTACGCTATGGCTACACCTTC. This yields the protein CSVVPGVRYGYTF. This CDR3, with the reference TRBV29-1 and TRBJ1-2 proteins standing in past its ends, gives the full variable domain SAVISQKPSRDICQRGTSLTIQCQVDSQVTMMFWYRQQPGQSLTLIATANQGSEATYESGFVIDKFPISRPNLTFSTLTVSNMSPEDSSIYLCSVVPGVRYGYTFGSGTRLTVV.